This T cell receptor beta chain was found in a study of T cells in Graves' hyperthyroidism and ophthalmopathy. The investigators amplified TCR beta CDR3 regions from RNA transcripts. The HTBI primer set was used in a first-round RT-PCR of the TCR CDR3. TCRdb used MiXCR to reprocess the multiplex PCR reads, holding one entry per CDR3 protein. The sample has around 400,000 distinct CDR3 sequences; roughly 13% are singletons. The diagnoses drew upon clinical symptoms, serum thyroxine and TRAb, thyroid ultrasound and orbital computed tomography. CDR1 and CDR2 from the germline V gene are MNHEY and SMNVEV (reference sequence). This CDR3 has 16 amino acids. V was clipped by 4 bases and J by 8 bases; unmatched bases: 7. This clonotype was found many times.

This sequence was found in a woman aged 18-29 years with Graves' hyperthyroidism. Sequencing input: blood. The rearrangement uses TRBV27 and TRBJ2-1, with TRBD2 matching over 14 bases. The DNA for the CDR3 is TGTGCCAGCAGTTCCTGGACTAGCGGGGGGAGGGATGAGCAGTTCTTC. Translating gives CASSSWTSGGRDEQFF.